The rows below give T cell receptor beta chains drawn from one sample of a study of PD-L1 blockade in urothelial cancer. The repertoire was sequenced with immunoSEQ multiplex PCR; TCRdb's copy has only in-frame clones and lacks some. The sample has under 40,000 clones, about nine tenths seen once. Sequencing used PBMCs, obtained around atezolizumab (anti-PD-L1) treatment. The source of these receptors is a man older than 75 with urothelial cancer. The CDR3 runs from the conserved cysteine through the conserved F or W. A D gene is named only where the DNA matches it firmly. The size entry is marked missing in some rows and otherwise reads once, few, many or a size class.

D gene	clone size	V gene	J gene	CDR3 DNA	CDR3 protein
TRBD1	NA	TRBV28	TRBJ2-4	TGTGCCAGCAGTTTAGCCGGGACAGGGGCGAAAAACATTCAGTACTTC	CASSLAGTGAKNIQYF
TRBD1	NA	TRBV5-6	TRBJ1-4	TGTGCCAGCAGCTTGGGGACAGGGAGTGAAAAACTGTTTTTT	CASSLGTGSEKLFF
TRBD1	NA	TRBV5-1	TRBJ2-7	TGCGCCAGCAGCCCAGGACAGGGGTCCTTCTACGAGCAGTACTTC	CASSPGQGSFYEQYF
TRBD1	NA	TRBV7-2	TRBJ1-1	TGTGCCAGCAGCTTCCAGGGGGCTGACACTGAAGCTTTCTTT	CASSFQGADTEAFF
NA	NA	TRBV5-4	TRBJ2-2	TGTGCCAGCAGGCCCATGGGGGGCACCGGGGAGCTGTTTTTT	CASRPMGGTGELFF
TRBD2	NA	TRBV10-1	TRBJ2-3	TGCGCCAGCAGCGAACTAGCGGGAGGAACAGATACGCAGTATTTT	CASSELAGGTDTQYF
TRBD1	NA	TRBV18	TRBJ2-7	TGTGCCAGCTCACCACAGGGGGCGATAAGCGAGCAGTACTTC	CASSPQGAISEQYF
NA	NA	TRBV6-6	TRBJ2-7	TGTGCCAGCAGTCCGACCGGAGGGTACGAGCAGTACTTC	CASSPTGGYEQYF
NA	once	TRBV11-2	TRBJ2-7	TGTGCCAGCAGAACCATAGTCGCTCTCTCCTACGAGCAGTACTTC	CASRTIVALSYEQYF
NA	NA	TRBV16	TRBJ1-1	TGTGCCAGCAGCCATCAGGCGAACACTGAAGCTTTCTTT	CASSHQANTEAFF
NA	once	TRBV12-5	TRBJ2-2	TGTGCTACTGGGCGGGACACCGGGGAGCTGTTTTTT	CATGRDTGELFF
NA	few	TRBV7-2	TRBJ2-7	TGTGCCAGCAGCTCCCTCTACGAGCAGTACTTC	CASSSLYEQYF
NA	once	TRBV30	TRBJ1-2	TGTGCCTGGAGTCCTTACAGGGACGGCTACACCTTC	CAWSPYRDGYTF